The 17 T cell receptor beta chains below come from one sample, sequenced in a study of shared clonotypes between healthy human individuals (dated by TCRdb to the early 2020s). Libraries were made using the immunoSEQ multiplex PCR assay. TCRdb retrieved this table from immuneACCESS and kept in-frame rearrangements only. Not all clones are present; in checked studies, unresolved V genes account for under half, and no reason is known for the remainder. This sample lists some 490,000 clones; approximately 84% were detected once. Roughly 13% of the sample rests with the top ten. Input material: PBMCs. All receptors come from a woman aged 40 to 50 in good health. Some clones in this sample may be carry-over from other donors' samples.

For this clone: A far larger clone is off by one base, so a read error is likely. This sample includes further DNA sequences coding for the same CDR3. This chain connects TRBV6-7 to TRBJ2-2, with TRBD2 matching over 8 bases. TRBV6-7 is annotated as an ORF whose role is uncertain. The CDR3 covers 15 residues. V dropped 7 bases and J dropped 4; count of bases not matched to a gene: 8. In DNA form, the CDR3 reads TGTGCCAGCACTGCCAGCGGGAGTGGCACCGGGGAGCTGTTTTTT. It encodes CASTASGSGTGELFF.

The V gene is TRBV6-5, the J gene TRBJ2-7; D gene ambiguous. V lost 0 bases to trimming and J lost 6 bases, with 18 bases between them. CDR3 length: 16 residues. CDR1 is MNHEY and CDR2 is SVGAGI in the germline V gene. DNA of the CDR3: TGTGCCAGCAGTTACTCCTGGCACAGTAGTAGAGGCGAGCAGTACTTC. It specifies CASSYSWHSSRGEQYF.

Comment on this clone: Given a far larger clone just one base away, this is likely a sequencing read error. Other DNA sequences in this specimen translate into the identical CDR3. The chain employs TRBV4-1 and TRBJ2-1, with 10 bases lining up with TRBD2. The length of the CDR3 is 15 residues. Trimming took 3 bases from V and 9 from J; bases not matched to a gene: 8. Germline CDR1 and CDR2: MGHRA and YSYEKL. The CDR3 bases are TGCGCCAGCAGCCAGCCCCTAGCGGGAGCAGGTGAGCAGTTCTTC. Protein: CASSQPLAGAGEQFF.

This chain uses TRBV5-1 with TRBJ2-2; perhaps TRBD1 as D (5 bases). The V and J ends lost 3 bases and 5 bases respectively, with 8 bases between them. Germline assignment: CDR1 SGHRS and CDR2 YFSETQ. The CDR3 runs to 13 residues. This chain's CDR3 is CASSSDTTGELFF. CDR3 nucleotides: TGCGCCAGCAGCTCGGACACTACCGGGGAGCTGTTTTTT.

About this clone itself: This same CDR3 is encoded by further DNA sequences in the sample. V is TRBV19 and J is TRBJ1-1; no firm D call. CDR1 is LNHDA and CDR2 is SQIVND in the germline V gene (reference sequence). Trimming left V 3 bases short and J 1 base short, with 9 bases between. This CDR3 comprises 14 residues. CDR3 bases: TGTGCCAGTAGTATCCCCGGTCAGAACACTGAAGCTTTCTTT. Its translation: CASSIPGQNTEAFF.

V and J are TRBV5-6 and TRBJ1-1; D is uncertain. V was shortened by 2 bases and J by 7 bases, with 12 bases between the two germline ends. CDR1 SGHDT and CDR2 YYEEEE come from the germline V gene. This CDR3 has 13 residues. CDR3 coding DNA: TGTGCCAGCAGCTTTAATATGGAGTTTGAAGCTTTCTTT. Translated, it gives CASSFNMEFEAFF.

The rearrangement links TRBV30 to TRBJ2-2; a weak D match, TRBD1 (6 bases). V was shortened by 4 bases and J by 3 bases, with 6 bases between the two germline ends. This CDR3 comprises 12 residues. Germline lookup yields CDR1 GTSNPN and CDR2 SVGIG (reference sequence). The CDR3 nucleotides read TGTGCCTGGAACAGGGACACCGGGGAGCTGTTTTTT. Its translation: CAWNRDTGELFF.

This chain connects TRBV29-1 to TRBJ2-1, with 8 positions matching TRBD2. Losses at the gene ends were 5 bases for V and 13 bases for J; bases not matched to a gene: 10. Germline V CDR1 and CDR2: SQVTM, ANQGSEA. The CDR3 length is 12 residues. The CDR3 spells CSVLPGGGVQFF. CDR3 nucleotides: TGCAGCGTTCTCCCCGGGGGGGGAGTCCAGTTCTTC.

V gene TRBV7-7 combines with J gene TRBJ2-1; D is unresolved. V lost 10 bases to trimming and J lost 7 bases, with 23 bases between them. In germline, CDR1 is SSHAT, CDR2 FNYEAQ (reference sequence). This CDR3 is 15 amino acids long. In DNA form, the CDR3 reads TGTGCCAAGCCAGCTTACCAGGATGCTCGGAATGAGCAGTTCTTC. It is translated as CAKPAYQDARNEQFF.

A word on this clone: With a much larger clone just one base away, this may be a read error. Additional DNA sequences in this sample encode the identical CDR3. This chain links TRBV5-1 with TRBJ2-3, with 7 bases lining up with TRBD2. This CDR3 has 16 amino acids. J was trimmed by 6 bases and V by 4 bases; bases with no gene match: 14. CDR1 is SGHRS and CDR2 is YFSETQ in the germline V gene. CDR3 nucleotide sequence: TGCGCCAGCAGCCCCCCCGGGACGAGCGGGATGGATACGCAGTATTTT. Its translation: CASSPPGTSGMDTQYF. Complete variable domain (other parts from reference TRBV5-1 and TRBJ2-3): KAGVTQTPRYLIKTRGQQVTLSCSPISGHRSVSWYQQTPGQGLQFLFEYFSETQRNKGNFPGRFSGRQFSNSRSEMNVSTLELGDSALYLCASSPPGTSGMDTQYFGPGTRLTVL.

V is TRBV30 and J is TRBJ1-5; no definite D call. Germline-derived CDR1 and CDR2 are GTSNPN and SVGIG (reference sequence). The V gene lost 0 bases and the J gene lost 9 bases, with 9 bases spanning the gap. The CDR3 extends over 12 amino acids. CDR3 region: CAWSVLSRPQHF. CDR3 bases: TGTGCCTGGAGTGTATTGAGCCGGCCCCAGCATTTT.

This clone was found once. The J gene is TRBJ2-7, the V gene TRBV10-3; TRBD2 agrees at 9 bases. J lost 2 bases, V lost 10 bases, and 9 bases had no gene match. There are 14 residues in the CDR3. The germline V gene has CDR1 ENHRY and CDR2 SYGVKD. CDR3 in amino acids: CATTEVAGAYEQYF. The CDR3 DNA sequence: TGTGCCACGACAGAAGTAGCGGGGGCCTACGAGCAGTACTTC.

As concerns this clone: This likely stems from a read error, as it lies one base from a far larger clone. In the same sample, other DNA sequences code for this CDR3. The chain combines TRBV6-6 with TRBJ1-2; no definite D call. Germline lookup yields CDR1 MNHNY and CDR2 SVGAGI (reference sequence). The CDR3 consists of 13 residues. The CDR3 protein is CASSSSPNYGYTF. DNA for the CDR3: TGCGCCAGCAGTTCTTCCCCTAACTATGGCTACACCTTC.

The chain employs TRBV5-1 and TRBJ2-7; 10 positions agree with TRBD1. This CDR3 comprises 13 residues. Trimming cost V 2 bases and J 7 bases; bases outside gene matches: 3. Germline V CDR1 and CDR2: SGHRS, YFSETQ. The chain's CDR3 is CASSFGTGVEQYF. Written as DNA, the CDR3 is TGCGCCAGCAGCTTCGGGACAGGGGTTGAGCAGTACTTC.

With regard to this clone: It differs at one base from a far larger clone, so likely a read error. This chain uses TRBV11-3 with TRBJ2-2; TRBD2 is a possible D gene (5 bases). Germline V gives CDR1 SGHNT, CDR2 YENEEA. CDR3 length: 18 residues. This CDR3 is CASSLEYWHLEGTGEPFF. CDR3 bases: TGTGCCAGCAGCTTAGAATACTGGCATCTCGAGGGCACCGGGGAGCCGTTTTTT.

The rearrangement uses TRBV20-1 and TRBJ2-7; TRBD1 might be the D (5 bases). The CDR3 has 11 amino acids. Trimming removed 7 bases from V and 5 bases from J, with 12 bases in between. From germline, CDR1 is DFQATT and CDR2 SNEGSKA (reference sequence). The CDR3 here is CSGQGIDEQYF. The CDR3 DNA sequence: TGCAGTGGGCAGGGAATCGACGAGCAGTACTTC.

The CDR3 DNA sequence: TGTGCCAGCAGTCCATTATCCGGGACAGGGGGTAGTGGCTACACCTTC. Protein: CASSPLSGTGGSGYTF. The J gene is TRBJ1-2, the V gene TRBV2, with 11 bases matching TRBD1. The CDR3 spans 16 residues. Germline V gene data show CDR1 as SNHLY and CDR2 as FYNNEI. V shed 5 bases and J 7 bases; nucleotides not matched to a gene: 12.